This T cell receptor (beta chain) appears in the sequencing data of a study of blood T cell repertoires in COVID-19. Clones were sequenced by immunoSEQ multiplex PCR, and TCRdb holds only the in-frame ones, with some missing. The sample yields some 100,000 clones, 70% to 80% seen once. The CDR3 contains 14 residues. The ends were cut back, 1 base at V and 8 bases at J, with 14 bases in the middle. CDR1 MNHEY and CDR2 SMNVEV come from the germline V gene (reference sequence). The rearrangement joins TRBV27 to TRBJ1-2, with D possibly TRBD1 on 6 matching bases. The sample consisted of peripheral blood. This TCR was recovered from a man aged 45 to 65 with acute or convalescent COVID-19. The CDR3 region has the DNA TGTGCCAGCAGTTTATTGGGGGACATGAGGGGCTACACCTTC. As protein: CASSLLGDMRGYTF.